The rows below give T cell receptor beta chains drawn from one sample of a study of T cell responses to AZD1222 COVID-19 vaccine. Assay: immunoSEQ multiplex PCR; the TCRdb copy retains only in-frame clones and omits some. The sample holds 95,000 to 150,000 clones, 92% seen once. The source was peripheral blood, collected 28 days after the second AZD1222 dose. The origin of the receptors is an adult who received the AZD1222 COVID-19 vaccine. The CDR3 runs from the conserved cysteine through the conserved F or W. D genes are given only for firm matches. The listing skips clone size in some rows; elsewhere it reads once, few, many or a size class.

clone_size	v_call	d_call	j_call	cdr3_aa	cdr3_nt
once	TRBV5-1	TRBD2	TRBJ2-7	CASSLVAGDSYEQYF	TGCGCCAGCAGCTTGGTAGCGGGAGATTCCTACGAGCAGTACTTC
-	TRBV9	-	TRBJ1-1	CASSVVGGAEQAFF	TGTGCCAGCAGCGTAGTTGGGGGCGCCGAACAAGCTTTCTTT
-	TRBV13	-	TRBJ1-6	CASSLNAQSPLHF	TGTGCCAGCAGCTTAAATGCGCAATCACCCCTCCACTTT
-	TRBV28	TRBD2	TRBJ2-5	CASSTFSSGGPETQYF	TGTGCCAGCAGTACCTTTTCTAGCGGGGGGCCAGAGACCCAGTACTTC
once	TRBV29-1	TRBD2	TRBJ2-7	CSVDLGGSEQYF	TGCAGCGTTGATCTGGGCGGGAGCGAGCAGTACTTC
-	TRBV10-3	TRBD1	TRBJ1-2	CAISEQGNYGYTF	TGTGCCATCAGCGAACAGGGGAATTATGGCTACACCTTC
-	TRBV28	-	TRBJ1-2	CASSSSGTPPNYGYTF	TGTGCCAGCAGTTCTTCCGGGACACCCCCGAACTATGGCTACACCTTC
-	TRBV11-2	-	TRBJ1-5	CASSLAGGIGQPQHF	TGTGCCAGCAGCTTAGCAGGAGGAATAGGGCAGCCCCAGCATTTT
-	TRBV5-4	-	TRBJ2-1	CASSLDPDNEQFF	TGTGCCAGCAGCCTGGACCCGGACAATGAGCAGTTCTTC
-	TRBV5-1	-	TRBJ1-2	CASRFQTSNYGYTF	TGCGCCAGCAGATTTCAGACATCTAACTATGGCTACACCTTC
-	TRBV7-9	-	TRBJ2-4	CASSAEAWPNIQYF	TGTGCCAGCAGCGCAGAGGCGTGGCCTAACATTCAGTACTTC
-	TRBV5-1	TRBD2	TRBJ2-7	CASSPTSGVREQYF	TGCGCCAGCAGCCCCACTAGCGGGGTTCGGGAGCAGTACTTC
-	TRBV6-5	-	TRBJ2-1	CASSYRVSGNEQFF	TGTGCCAGCAGTTACAGGGTCAGTGGCAATGAGCAGTTCTTC